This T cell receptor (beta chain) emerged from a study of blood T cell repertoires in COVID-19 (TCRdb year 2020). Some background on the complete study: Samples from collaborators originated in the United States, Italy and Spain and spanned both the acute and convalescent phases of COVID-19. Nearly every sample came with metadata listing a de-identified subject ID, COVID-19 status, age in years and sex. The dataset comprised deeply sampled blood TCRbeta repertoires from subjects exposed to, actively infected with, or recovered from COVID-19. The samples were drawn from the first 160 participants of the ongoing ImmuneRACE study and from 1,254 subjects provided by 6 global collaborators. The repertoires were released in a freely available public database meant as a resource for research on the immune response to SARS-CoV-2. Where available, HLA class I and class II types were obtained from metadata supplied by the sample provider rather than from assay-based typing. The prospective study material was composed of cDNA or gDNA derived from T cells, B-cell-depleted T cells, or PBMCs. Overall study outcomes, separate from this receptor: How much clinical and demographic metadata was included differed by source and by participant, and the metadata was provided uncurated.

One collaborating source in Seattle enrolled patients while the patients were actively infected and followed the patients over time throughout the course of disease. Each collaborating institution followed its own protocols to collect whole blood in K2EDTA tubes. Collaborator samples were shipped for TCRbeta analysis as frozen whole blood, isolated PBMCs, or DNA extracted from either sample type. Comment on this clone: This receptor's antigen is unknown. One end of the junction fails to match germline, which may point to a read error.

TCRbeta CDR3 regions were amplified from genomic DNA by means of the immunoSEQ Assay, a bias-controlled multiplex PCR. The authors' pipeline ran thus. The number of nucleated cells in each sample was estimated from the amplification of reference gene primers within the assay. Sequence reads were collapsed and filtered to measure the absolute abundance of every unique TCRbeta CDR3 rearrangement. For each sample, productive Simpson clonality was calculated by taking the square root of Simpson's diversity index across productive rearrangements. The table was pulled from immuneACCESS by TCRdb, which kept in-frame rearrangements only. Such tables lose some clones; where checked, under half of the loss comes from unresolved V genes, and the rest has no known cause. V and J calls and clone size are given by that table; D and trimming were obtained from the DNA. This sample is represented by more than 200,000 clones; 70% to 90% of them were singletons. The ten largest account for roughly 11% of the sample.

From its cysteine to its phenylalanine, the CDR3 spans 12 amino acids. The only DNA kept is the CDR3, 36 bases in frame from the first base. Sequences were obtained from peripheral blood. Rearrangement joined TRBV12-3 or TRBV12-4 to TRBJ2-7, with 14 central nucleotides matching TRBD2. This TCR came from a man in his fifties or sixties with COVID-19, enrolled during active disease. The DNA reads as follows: TGTGCCAGCAGTTCCCGGACTAGCGGGAGGACCTTC. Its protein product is CASSSRTSGRTF.